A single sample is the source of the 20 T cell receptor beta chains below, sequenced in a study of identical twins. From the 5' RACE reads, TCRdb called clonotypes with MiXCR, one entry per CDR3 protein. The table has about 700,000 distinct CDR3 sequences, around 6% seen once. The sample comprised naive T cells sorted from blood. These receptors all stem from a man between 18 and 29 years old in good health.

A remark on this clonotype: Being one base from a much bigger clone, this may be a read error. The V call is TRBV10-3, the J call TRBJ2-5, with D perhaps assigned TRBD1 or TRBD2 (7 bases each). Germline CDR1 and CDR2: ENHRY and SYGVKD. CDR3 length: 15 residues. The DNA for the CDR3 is TGTGCCATCAGTACAGCGGGATTTGGGACAGAGACCCAGGACTTC. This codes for CAISTAGFGTETQDF.

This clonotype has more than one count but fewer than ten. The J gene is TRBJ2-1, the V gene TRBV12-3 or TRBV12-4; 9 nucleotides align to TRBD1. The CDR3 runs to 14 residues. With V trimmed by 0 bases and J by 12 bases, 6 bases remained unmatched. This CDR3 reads CASSLAGQGWGQFF. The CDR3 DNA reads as TGTGCCAGCAGTTTAGCGGGACAGGGTTGGGGGCAGTTCTTC.

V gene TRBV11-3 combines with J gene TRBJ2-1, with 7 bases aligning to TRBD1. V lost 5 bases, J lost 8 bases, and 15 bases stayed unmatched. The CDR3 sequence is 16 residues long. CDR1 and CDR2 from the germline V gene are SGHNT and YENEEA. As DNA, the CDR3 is TGTGCCAGCAGCCCCCGACAGGGTGAAGGTGTCGATGAGCAGTTCTTC. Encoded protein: CASSPRQGEGVDEQFF.

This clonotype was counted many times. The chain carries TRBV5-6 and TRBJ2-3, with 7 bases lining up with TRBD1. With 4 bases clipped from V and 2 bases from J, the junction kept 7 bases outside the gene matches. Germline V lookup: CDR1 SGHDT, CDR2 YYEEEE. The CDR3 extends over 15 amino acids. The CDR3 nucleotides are TGTGCCAGCAGCGAGGGACAGCGGCACACAGATACGCAGTATTTT. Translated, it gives CASSEGQRHTDTQYF.

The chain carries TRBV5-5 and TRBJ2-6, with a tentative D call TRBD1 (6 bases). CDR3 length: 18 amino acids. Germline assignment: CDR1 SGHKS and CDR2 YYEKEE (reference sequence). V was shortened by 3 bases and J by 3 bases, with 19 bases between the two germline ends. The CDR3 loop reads CASSWGPRGVGGANVLTF. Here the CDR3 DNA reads TGTGCCAGCAGCTGGGGTCCCAGGGGCGTCGGTGGGGCCAACGTCCTGACTTTC. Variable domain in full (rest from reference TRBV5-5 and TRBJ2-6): DAGVTQSPTHLIKTRGQQVTLRCSPISGHKSVSWYQQVLGQGPQFIFQYYEKEERGRGNFPDRFSARQFPNYSSELNVNALLLGDSALYLCASSWGPRGVGGANVLTFGAGSRLTVL.

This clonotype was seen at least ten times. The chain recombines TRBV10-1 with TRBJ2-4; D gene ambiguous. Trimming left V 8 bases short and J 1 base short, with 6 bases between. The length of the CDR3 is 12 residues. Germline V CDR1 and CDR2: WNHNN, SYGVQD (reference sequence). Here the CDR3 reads CASGNAKNIQYF. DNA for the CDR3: TGCGCCAGCGGGAATGCCAAAAACATTCAGTACTTC.

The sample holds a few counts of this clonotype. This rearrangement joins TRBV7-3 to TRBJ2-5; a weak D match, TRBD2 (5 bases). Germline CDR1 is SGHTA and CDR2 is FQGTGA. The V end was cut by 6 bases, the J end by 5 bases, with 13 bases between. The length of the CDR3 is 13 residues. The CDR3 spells CASSKSGWETQYF. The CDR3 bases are TGTGCCAGCAGTAAATCGGGGTGGGAGACCCAGTACTTC.

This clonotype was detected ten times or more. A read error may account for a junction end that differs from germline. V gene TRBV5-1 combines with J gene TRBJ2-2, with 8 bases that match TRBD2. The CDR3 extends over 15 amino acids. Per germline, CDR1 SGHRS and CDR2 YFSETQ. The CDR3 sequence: CASSLTGGNAGELFF. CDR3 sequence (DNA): TGCGCCAGCAGCTTGACGGGAGGGAACGCCGGGGAGCTGTTTTTT.

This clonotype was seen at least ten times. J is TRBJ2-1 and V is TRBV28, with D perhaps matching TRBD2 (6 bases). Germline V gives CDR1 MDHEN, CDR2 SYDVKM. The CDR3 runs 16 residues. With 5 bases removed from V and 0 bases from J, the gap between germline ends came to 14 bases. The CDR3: CASSEIAVSSYNEQFF. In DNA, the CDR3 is TGTGCCAGCAGTGAAATAGCGGTTAGCTCCTACAATGAGCAGTTCTTC.

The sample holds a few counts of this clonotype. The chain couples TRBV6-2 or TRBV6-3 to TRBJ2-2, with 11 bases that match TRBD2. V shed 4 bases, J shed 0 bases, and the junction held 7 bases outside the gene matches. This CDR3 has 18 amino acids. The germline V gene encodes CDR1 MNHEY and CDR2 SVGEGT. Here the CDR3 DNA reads TGTGCCAGCAGTTTTCATAGCGGGAGGGCCTCGAACACCGGGGAGCTGTTTTTT. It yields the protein CASSFHSGRASNTGELFF.

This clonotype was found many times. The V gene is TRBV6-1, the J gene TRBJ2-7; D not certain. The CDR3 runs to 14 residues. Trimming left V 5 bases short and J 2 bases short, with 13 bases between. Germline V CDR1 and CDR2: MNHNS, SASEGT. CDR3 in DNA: TGTGCCAGCAGTAGCCCTACTCAGGCCTACGAGCAGTACTTC. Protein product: CASSSPTQAYEQYF.

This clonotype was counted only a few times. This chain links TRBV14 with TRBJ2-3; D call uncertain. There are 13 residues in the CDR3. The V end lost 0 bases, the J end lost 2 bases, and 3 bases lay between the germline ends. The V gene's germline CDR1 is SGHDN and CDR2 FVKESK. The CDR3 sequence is CASSQDITDTQYF. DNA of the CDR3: TGTGCCAGCAGCCAAGATATCACAGATACGCAGTATTTT.

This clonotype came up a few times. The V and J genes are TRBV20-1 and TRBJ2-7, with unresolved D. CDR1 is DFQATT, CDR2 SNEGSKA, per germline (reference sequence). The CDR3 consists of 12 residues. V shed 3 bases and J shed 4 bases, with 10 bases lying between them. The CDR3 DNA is TGCAGTGCTAGTACGGCCGGTTACGAGCAGTACTTC. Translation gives CSASTAGYEQYF.

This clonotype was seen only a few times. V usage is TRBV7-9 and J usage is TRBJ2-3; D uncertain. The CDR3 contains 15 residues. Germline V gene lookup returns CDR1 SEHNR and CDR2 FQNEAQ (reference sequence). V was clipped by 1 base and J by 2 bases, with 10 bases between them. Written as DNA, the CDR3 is TGTGCCAGCAGCTTAGGGGATGTCGCCACAGATACGCAGTATTTT. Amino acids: CASSLGDVATDTQYF.

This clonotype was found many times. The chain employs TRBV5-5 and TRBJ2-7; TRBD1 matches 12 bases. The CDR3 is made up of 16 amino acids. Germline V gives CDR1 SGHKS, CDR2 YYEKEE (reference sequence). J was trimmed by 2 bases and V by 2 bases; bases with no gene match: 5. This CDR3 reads CASSFTGTGGPYEQYV. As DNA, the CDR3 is TGTGCCAGCAGCTTTACCGGGACAGGGGGCCCCTACGAGCAGTACGTC.

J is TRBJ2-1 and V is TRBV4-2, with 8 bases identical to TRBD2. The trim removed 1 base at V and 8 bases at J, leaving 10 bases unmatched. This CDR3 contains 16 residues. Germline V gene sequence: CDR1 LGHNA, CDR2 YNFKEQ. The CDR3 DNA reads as TGTGCCAGCAGCCAAGCTGCAGCGGGAGTTAGCTATGAGCAGTTCTTC. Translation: CASSQAAAGVSYEQFF.

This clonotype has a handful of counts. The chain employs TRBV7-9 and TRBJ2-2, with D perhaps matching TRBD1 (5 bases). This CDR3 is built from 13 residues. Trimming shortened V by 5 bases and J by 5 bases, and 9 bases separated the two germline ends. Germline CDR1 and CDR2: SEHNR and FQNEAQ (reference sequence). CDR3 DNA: TGTGCCAGCAGCGACAGCAAAACCGGGGAGCTGTTTTTT. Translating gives CASSDSKTGELFF.

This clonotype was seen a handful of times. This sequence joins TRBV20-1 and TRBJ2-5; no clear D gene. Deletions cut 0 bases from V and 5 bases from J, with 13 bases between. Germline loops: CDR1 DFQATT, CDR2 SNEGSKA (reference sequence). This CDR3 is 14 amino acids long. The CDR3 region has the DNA TGCAGTGCTAGAGATGAGGCTAGGCGGGAGACCCAGTACTTC. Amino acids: CSARDEARRETQYF.

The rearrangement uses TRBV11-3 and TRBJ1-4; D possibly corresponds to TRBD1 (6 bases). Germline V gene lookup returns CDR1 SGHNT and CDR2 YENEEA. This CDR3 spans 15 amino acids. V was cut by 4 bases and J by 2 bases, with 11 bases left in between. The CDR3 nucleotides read TGTGCCAGCAGCTGGACAGTCGGGACTAATGAAAAACTGTTTTTT. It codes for CASSWTVGTNEKLFF.

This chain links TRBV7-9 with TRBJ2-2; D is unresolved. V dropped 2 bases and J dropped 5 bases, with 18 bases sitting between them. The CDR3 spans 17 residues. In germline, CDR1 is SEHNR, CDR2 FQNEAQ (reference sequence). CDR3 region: CASSLRSELGWTGELFF. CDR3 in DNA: TGTGCCAGCAGCTTAAGGAGCGAGCTAGGGTGGACCGGGGAGCTGTTTTTT.